This TCR beta chain is drawn from a study of blood T cell repertoires in COVID-19. Study in general: Donors in the United States, Italy and Spain gave samples during acute or convalescent COVID-19. T cells, B-cell-depleted T cells, or PBMCs provided the cDNA or gDNA that served as material.

Only in-frame clones appear in the TCRdb table, and some are missing; sequencing was by immunoSEQ multiplex PCR. Of about 220,000 clones listed, around 84% are singletons. This CDR3 has 14 residues. CDR1 and CDR2 from the germline V gene are MGHDK and SYGVNS. Trimming cost V 2 bases and J 3 bases, with 8 bases left between them. The chain carries TRBV25-1 and TRBJ1-5; D is possibly TRBD1 (6 bases). This sequence was found in a woman aged 55 to 70 who had recovered from COVID-19. The sample was peripheral blood. CDR3 sequence (DNA): TGTGCCAGCAGTGAAGCAGGGGCCAATCAGCCCCAGCATTTT. It translates to CASSEAGANQPQHF. The whole variable domain, filled in from reference TRBV25-1 and TRBJ1-5, reads EADIYQTPRYLVIGTGKKITLECSQTMGHDKMYWYQQDPGMELHLIHYSYGVNSTEKGDLSSESTVSRIRTEHFPLTLESARPSHTSQYLCASSEAGANQPQHFGDGTRLSIL.